Each of the 19 T cell receptor beta chains below was sequenced from the same sample in a study of control samples from healthy donors and cancer patients. Generated by immunoSEQ multiplex PCR, the TCRdb table keeps only in-frame clones and is missing some. The data show approximately 150,000 clones, 75% to 95% seen once. The sequencing sample was made of blood. These receptors came from a man aged 25-40 years in good health.

This sequence joins TRBV7-9 and TRBJ2-1; 8 bases fit TRBD2. J gave up 9 bases and V 7 bases, and 8 bases lay outside the gene matches. The CDR3 is 13 residues long. Germline CDR1 reads SEHNR; CDR2 reads FQNEAQ (reference sequence). In DNA, the CDR3 is TGTGCCAGCAAGCGGGGGCCACCCAGTGAGCAGTTCTTC. It encodes CASKRGPPSEQFF.

This clone was counted once. The chain carries TRBV10-3 and TRBJ2-1; a weak D match, TRBD2 (5 bases). V was cut by 0 bases and J by 9 bases, with 9 bases left in between. Germline V lookup: CDR1 ENHRY, CDR2 SYGVKD. The length of the CDR3 is 13 residues. CDR3 protein: CAISESGVGEQFF. The CDR3 DNA reads as TGTGCCATCAGTGAGTCCGGGGTAGGTGAGCAGTTCTTC.

This chain connects TRBV18 to TRBJ2-3, with 7 bases that match TRBD1. V lost 3 bases and J lost 4; bases outside the gene matches: 4. The CDR3 contains 14 residues. From germline, CDR1 is KGHSH and CDR2 LQKENI. CDR3 in DNA: TGTGCCAGCTCACCTCGACAGGGCCCAGATACGCAGTATTTT. This encodes CASSPRQGPDTQYF.

The chain employs TRBV9 and TRBJ1-1; tentatively, D is TRBD1 (5 bases). Germline CDR1 and CDR2: SGDLS and YYNGEE. Trimming pared 4 bases from V and 0 bases from J, leaving 19 bases between. This CDR3 has 17 residues. CDR3 loop: CASSRGDEPFMNTEAFF. CDR3 nucleotides: TGTGCCAGCAGCCGGGGGGACGAGCCCTTCATGAACACTGAAGCTTTCTTT.

The V gene is TRBV6-4, the J gene TRBJ2-1; D ambiguous. V dropped 5 bases and J dropped 0 bases, with 11 bases sitting between them. The CDR3 loop spans 15 amino acids. Germline-derived CDR1 and CDR2 are MRHNA and SNTAGT. The CDR3 DNA reads as TGTGCCAGCAGTTTTAGGGCGTCCTCCTACAATGAGCAGTTCTTC. Residues: CASSFRASSYNEQFF.

The sample holds many counts of this clone. This chain connects TRBV29-1 to TRBJ2-7, with D hard to call. The CDR3 is 11 residues long. Germline values: CDR1 SQVTM, CDR2 ANQGSEA. With 3 bases removed from V and 4 bases from J, the gap between germline ends came to 7 bases. The CDR3 DNA reads TGCAGCGTTGATACGGGTTACGAGCAGTACTTC. This codes for CSVDTGYEQYF.

The genes are TRBV28 and TRBJ1-5; TRBD1 agrees at 7 bases. After removal of 4 bases from V and 0 bases from J, the junction contained 21 bases not matched to a gene. CDR1 is MDHEN and CDR2 is SYDVKM in the germline V gene. This CDR3 region has 21 residues. The CDR3 loop is CASSYLNTGTVSQYSNQPQHF. CDR3 DNA: TGTGCCAGCAGTTATCTAAACACCGGGACAGTTTCCCAATATAGCAATCAGCCCCAGCATTTT.

This rearrangement joins TRBV10-1 to TRBJ2-1; unclear D gene. CDR3 length: 11 amino acids. With 5 bases removed from V and 7 bases from J, the gap between germline ends came to 6 bases. Looked up from germline, CDR1 is WNHNN and CDR2 is SYGVQD (reference sequence). This CDR3 is CASSWNNEQFF. The CDR3 nucleotides are TGCGCCAGCAGTTGGAATAATGAGCAGTTCTTC.

The V call is TRBV11-2, the J call TRBJ2-5, with 10 bases that match TRBD1. The junction had 8 bases not matched to a gene; V was cut back by 5 bases and J by 5 bases. The length of the CDR3 is 15 residues. The germline gives CDR1 SGHAT, CDR2 FQNNGV. The CDR3 here is CASSATRQGAETQYF. In DNA form, the CDR3 reads TGTGCCAGCAGCGCAACGCGACAGGGGGCGGAGACCCAGTACTTC.

This clone was counted once. The genes are TRBV27 and TRBJ2-1; TRBD2 agrees at 8 bases. V lost 3 bases and J lost 9; bases outside the gene matches: 7. There are 14 residues in the CDR3. Per germline, CDR1 MNHEY and CDR2 SMNVEV (reference sequence). The CDR3 sequence is CASSFGGLVTEQFF. The CDR3 bases are TGTGCCAGCAGTTTTGGGGGACTAGTAACTGAGCAGTTCTTC.

The rearrangement joins TRBV10-2 to TRBJ1-6; TRBD1 matches 8 bases. Losses at the gene ends were 7 bases for V and 6 bases for J; bases not matched to a gene: 8. Looked up from germline, CDR1 is WSHSY and CDR2 is SAAADI. The CDR3 totals 15 residues. In nucleotides, the CDR3 is TGCGCCAGCATCCTCGGACAGGGTATTAATTCACCCCTCCACTTT. Protein: CASILGQGINSPLHF.

This sequence joins TRBV25-1 and TRBJ2-2; 11 bases are shared with TRBD1. Germline CDR1 is MGHDK and CDR2 is SYGVNS. With 4 bases clipped from V and 2 bases from J, the junction kept 3 bases outside the gene matches. The CDR3 spans 16 residues. Written as DNA, the CDR3 is TGTGCCAGCAGTGCCGGACAGGGGGCAAACACCGGGGAGCTGTTTTTT. This codes for CASSAGQGANTGELFF.

This clone appeared a single time. This chain uses TRBV19 with TRBJ1-1; D gene ambiguous. The V gene lost 7 bases and the J gene lost 1 base, with 19 bases spanning the gap. Germline V gene data show CDR1 as LNHDA and CDR2 as SQIVND (reference sequence). The CDR3 sequence is 16 residues long. CDR3 nucleotides: TGTGCCAGTAACACCGTACGCACCAGTACGAACACTGAAGCTTTCTTT. Residues: CASNTVRTSTNTEAFF.

The rearrangement links TRBV28 to TRBJ2-1; 7 bases line up with TRBD2. The CDR3 runs 15 residues. The ends lost 5 bases at V and 3 bases at J; junction bases unmatched: 7. Germline CDR1 is MDHEN and CDR2 is SYDVKM. This CDR3 reads CASSPPGLLYNEQFF. The CDR3 coding sequence is TGTGCCAGCAGTCCCCCGGGACTACTCTACAATGAGCAGTTCTTC. The full variable domain, in which reference TRBV28 and TRBJ2-1 provide the parts outside the CDR3, is DVKVTQSSRYLVKRTGEKVFLECVQDMDHENMFWYRQDPGLGLRLIYFSYDVKMKEKGDIPEGYSVSREKKERFSLILESASTNQTSMYLCASSPPGLLYNEQFFGPGTRLTVL.

Here the CDR3 DNA reads TGTGCCAGCAGCTTATCCGTCGGGACTGAAGCTTTCTTT. Protein: CASSLSVGTEAFF. This chain connects TRBV5-4 to TRBJ1-1; D is uncertain. The CDR3 runs 13 residues. CDR1 and CDR2 (germline): SGHNT, YYREEE (reference sequence). With 2 bases removed from V and 5 bases from J, the gap between germline ends came to 10 bases.

The CDR3 DNA reads TGCGCCAGCAGCTTACCGACAGGCGAATACACTGAAGCTTTCTTT. It yields the protein CASSLPTGEYTEAFF. V usage is TRBV5-1 and J usage is TRBJ1-1; tentatively, D is TRBD1 (6 bases). Germline CDR1 and CDR2: SGHRS and YFSETQ. Trimming removed 2 bases from V and 3 bases from J, with 14 bases in between. The CDR3 extends over 15 amino acids.

The chain combines TRBV3-1 (or the pseudogene TRBV3-2) with TRBJ1-2; D not resolved. Germline lookup yields CDR1 LGHDT and CDR2 YNNKEL (reference sequence). The CDR3 is made up of 12 amino acids. V was clipped by 1 base and J by 1 base, with 1 base between them. The CDR3 DNA follows: TGTGCCAGCAGCCAAGTTAACTATGGCTACACCTTC. Amino acid sequence: CASSQVNYGYTF.

The chain recombines TRBV12-3 or TRBV12-4 with TRBJ1-2, with 9 bases identical to TRBD1. V lost 10 bases to trimming and J lost 7 bases; unmatched junction nucleotides: 4. This CDR3 is built from 11 residues. CDR3 in amino acids: CATGTGSGYTF. The CDR3, as DNA: TGTGCCACCGGGACAGGGTCTGGCTACACCTTC.

The chain is built from TRBV6-5 and TRBJ1-5, with 8 bases aligning to TRBD1. Germline CDR1 MNHEY, CDR2 SVGAGI. The CDR3 consists of 14 residues. With V trimmed by 5 bases and J by 5 bases, 5 bases remained unmatched. This CDR3 reads CASSRQGPDQPQHF. In nucleotides, the CDR3 is TGTGCCAGCAGTCGACAGGGGCCCGATCAGCCCCAGCATTTT.